A selection of T cell receptor beta chains follows, all from one sample in a study of CXCR3-negative and CXCR3-positive naive CD8 T cells. Following a re-call of the 5' RACE reads, TCRdb has one entry per CDR3 protein and lacks DNA. The ten most abundant clones cover roughly 1.6% of a sample with approximately 83,000 distinct CDR3 sequences. Sequencing used naive CXCR3- CD8+ T cells from blood. These receptors were obtained from a human donor in good health. Some clones in this sample may be carry-over from other donors' samples. Both conserved end residues are part of each CDR3. Each record gives: clone size, V gene, J gene, CDR3 protein. For some rows the clone size is stated as once, few or many, or as a class when expanded; others skip it.

abundance: -
v_gene: TRBV7-2
j_gene: TRBJ1-1
CDR3aa: CASSLGRTGLMNTEAFF

abundance: -
v_gene: TRBV28
j_gene: TRBJ2-1
CDR3aa: CASSLDHNNEQFF

abundance: -
v_gene: TRBV28
j_gene: TRBJ2-2
CDR3aa: CASSPRLDYTGELFF

abundance: -
v_gene: TRBV6-2/TRBV6-3
j_gene: TRBJ2-1
CDR3aa: CASSYSRYSGENEQFF

abundance: -
v_gene: TRBV29-1
j_gene: TRBJ2-7
CDR3aa: CSVEFPGLDTYEQYF

abundance: -
v_gene: TRBV28
j_gene: TRBJ2-7
CDR3aa: CASSAGTGIPYEQYF

abundance: -
v_gene: TRBV29-1
j_gene: TRBJ2-5
CDR3aa: CSVEVVGMETQYF

abundance: medium-sized
v_gene: TRBV7-9
j_gene: TRBJ2-1
CDR3aa: CASSPGLERSFF

abundance: -
v_gene: TRBV30
j_gene: TRBJ2-7
CDR3aa: CAWIARDPYEQYF

abundance: -
v_gene: TRBV5-4
j_gene: TRBJ2-2
CDR3aa: CASSLVSLGRYSGTGELFF

abundance: -
v_gene: TRBV7-3
j_gene: TRBJ2-3
CDR3aa: CASSLIATLDTQYF

abundance: -
v_gene: TRBV6-1
j_gene: TRBJ2-2
CDR3aa: CAIGSLAELTGELFF

abundance: -
v_gene: TRBV28
j_gene: TRBJ2-7
CDR3aa: CASSQRGIYYEQYF

abundance: -
v_gene: TRBV29-1
j_gene: TRBJ2-3
CDR3aa: CSVPKTAISTDTQYF

abundance: -
v_gene: TRBV29-1
j_gene: TRBJ2-3
CDR3aa: CSPRSGGTQYF

abundance: -
v_gene: TRBV4-1
j_gene: TRBJ2-3
CDR3aa: CASSQTSEGRTDTQYF

abundance: -
v_gene: TRBV27
j_gene: TRBJ1-4
CDR3aa: CASSPRRGDTGFDEKLFF

abundance: -
v_gene: TRBV4-3
j_gene: TRBJ2-6
CDR3aa: CASSQLRQGAGANVLTF

abundance: -
v_gene: TRBV28
j_gene: TRBJ1-1
CDR3aa: CASSLWDREAFF

abundance: -
v_gene: TRBV12-3/TRBV12-4
j_gene: TRBJ1-1
CDR3aa: CASNIYGGGDTEAFF

abundance: -
v_gene: TRBV7-9
j_gene: TRBJ2-1
CDR3aa: CASSLPQAGWSYNEQFF

abundance: -
v_gene: TRBV27
j_gene: TRBJ1-1
CDR3aa: CASTPTGGASAAEAFF

abundance: -
v_gene: TRBV10-3
j_gene: TRBJ2-5
CDR3aa: CAISYSGGSVETQYF

abundance: -
v_gene: TRBV5-5
j_gene: TRBJ2-1
CDR3aa: CASSQPKEISYNEQFF

abundance: -
v_gene: TRBV20-1
j_gene: TRBJ2-1
CDR3aa: CSAPLAGLNEQFF

abundance: -
v_gene: TRBV7-8
j_gene: TRBJ2-3
CDR3aa: CASSLHQGLRGTDTQYF

abundance: -
v_gene: TRBV6-2/TRBV6-3
j_gene: TRBJ1-2
CDR3aa: CASSLLLGTEDNYGYTF

abundance: -
v_gene: TRBV29-1
j_gene: TRBJ2-5
CDR3aa: CSVVPGGETQYF

abundance: -
v_gene: TRBV25-1
j_gene: TRBJ1-1
CDR3aa: CASSESGGSTEAFF

abundance: -
v_gene: TRBV29-1
j_gene: TRBJ2-1
CDR3aa: CSVAVGNEQFF

abundance: -
v_gene: TRBV12-3/TRBV12-4
j_gene: TRBJ1-1
CDR3aa: CASSLPGLEAFF

abundance: -
v_gene: TRBV7-9
j_gene: TRBJ2-7
CDR3aa: CASSPGLAETYEQYF

abundance: -
v_gene: TRBV11-2
j_gene: TRBJ2-3
CDR3aa: CASSLGEGTDTQYF

abundance: -
v_gene: TRBV12-3/TRBV12-4
j_gene: TRBJ2-1
CDR3aa: CASRTPGGRSNEQFF

abundance: -
v_gene: TRBV7-2
j_gene: TRBJ2-3
CDR3aa: CASSGPSATDTQYF

abundance: -
v_gene: TRBV20-1
j_gene: TRBJ2-1
CDR3aa: CSARELGLAGVTTYNEQFF

abundance: -
v_gene: TRBV4-2
j_gene: TRBJ2-2
CDR3aa: CASSHPPSGNTGELFF

abundance: -
v_gene: TRBV7-9
j_gene: TRBJ2-3
CDR3aa: CASSLAVPDTQYF

abundance: -
v_gene: TRBV4-3
j_gene: TRBJ2-3
CDR3aa: CASSQVAGGGDTQYF

abundance: -
v_gene: TRBV10-3
j_gene: TRBJ2-1
CDR3aa: CAISEGGSYNEQFF

abundance: -
v_gene: TRBV20-1
j_gene: TRBJ2-7
CDR3aa: CSARDPRLAGADEQYF

abundance: -
v_gene: TRBV11-2
j_gene: TRBJ2-7
CDR3aa: CASSFSGQGPYEQYF

abundance: -
v_gene: TRBV20-1
j_gene: TRBJ1-1
CDR3aa: CSAAGTTNTEAFF

abundance: -
v_gene: TRBV28
j_gene: TRBJ2-2
CDR3aa: CASLAGGPPGELFF

abundance: -
v_gene: TRBV29-1
j_gene: TRBJ2-1
CDR3aa: CSVDGTSEYNEQFF

abundance: -
v_gene: TRBV9
j_gene: TRBJ2-1
CDR3aa: CASTGTSGSNEQFF

abundance: -
v_gene: TRBV23-1
j_gene: TRBJ1-6
CDR3aa: CASSRGKQRDSPLHF

abundance: -
v_gene: TRBV4-2
j_gene: TRBJ2-1
CDR3aa: CASSQPQGALDNEQFF